What follows are 2 T cell receptor beta chains derived from one specimen sequenced in a study of shared clonotypes between healthy human individuals. Sequenced by immunoSEQ multiplex PCR; TCRdb stores in-frame clones only, minus some. The sample shows about 1,900,000 clones, about 95% of them seen only once. Naivety among CD8 cells was defined by CD45RO negativity and positive CCR7 selection, thereby excluding terminally differentiated effector memory CD45RA+ cells. The sample was naive CD8+ T cells sorted from blood. The receptor set was obtained from a man aged 18 to 30 in good health.

This clone was recorded only once. The CDR3 sequence: CASSLTLSGYNEQFF. CDR3 nucleotides: TGTGCCAGCAGCTTGACACTAAGCGGGTACAATGAGCAGTTCTTC. This sequence joins TRBV7-3 and TRBJ2-1, with D perhaps matching TRBD2 (6 bases). The ends were cut back, 3 bases at V and 4 bases at J, with 13 bases in the middle. Germline V gene data show CDR1 as SGHTA and CDR2 as FQGTGA. The CDR3 has 15 amino acids.

Worth noting for this clone: The same CDR3 can be traced to other DNA sequences in this sample. The CDR3 DNA reads TGTGCCAGCAGTTCACCGGGACAGGGATCCTACGAGCAGTACTTC. Protein product: CASSSPGQGSYEQYF. The chain links TRBV6-5 to TRBJ2-7; 9 bases are shared with TRBD1. V lost 4 bases, J lost 1 base, and 5 bases stayed unmatched. Germline CDR1 reads MNHEY; CDR2 reads SVGAGI. The length of the CDR3 is 15 residues.